The 32 T cell receptor beta chains listed next were all sequenced from one sample in a study of PD-1 blockade in classical Hodgkin lymphoma. Sample time point: newly diagnosed, previously untreated cHL patient sample. The assay was immunoSEQ multiplex PCR, and TCRdb's table has in-frame clones only and misses some. The table includes 30,000 or so clones, 90% to 95% detected once. The sequenced sample was peripheral blood mononuclear cells (PBMCs). Receptors originate from a human donor with classical Hodgkin lymphoma.

The chain links TRBV6-5 to TRBJ2-7; D call uncertain. The germline gives CDR1 MNHEY, CDR2 SVGAGI. Trimming pared 5 bases from V and 0 bases from J, leaving 11 bases between. The CDR3 is made up of 14 amino acids. The CDR3: CASSPRADSYEQYF. DNA for the CDR3: TGTGCCAGCAGTCCCCGGGCAGACTCCTACGAGCAGTACTTC.

The chain links TRBV28 to TRBJ1-3, with no clear D. Germline V gene lookup returns CDR1 MDHEN and CDR2 SYDVKM. Trimming removed 4 bases at V and 7 bases at J, with 14 bases between. The CDR3 spans 14 residues. Here the CDR3 DNA reads TGTGCCAGCAGTTGGGGAATGCCTCGGAACACCATATATTTT. Translated, it gives CASSWGMPRNTIYF.

The chain links TRBV7-2 to TRBJ2-2; 12 positions match TRBD2. The V segment lost 5 bases and the J segment 9 bases; nucleotides outside the gene matches: 10. CDR3 length: 16 amino acids. Germline loops: CDR1 SGHTA, CDR2 FQGNSA. The CDR3 loop reads CASSGSLLAGGRELFF. The CDR3 coding sequence is TGTGCCAGCAGCGGGTCCCTACTAGCGGGGGGCCGGGAGCTGTTTTTT.

The genes are TRBV5-5 and TRBJ1-5, with D hard to call. V was shortened by 0 bases and J by 3 bases, with 10 bases between the two germline ends. CDR3 length: 15 amino acids. The germline gives CDR1 SGHKS, CDR2 YYEKEE (reference sequence). The CDR3 sequence: CASSLVGAPNQPQHF. CDR3 bases: TGTGCCAGCAGCTTGGTGGGAGCACCCAATCAGCCCCAGCATTTT.

This chain links TRBV23-1 with TRBJ2-7; D gene unclear. TRBV23-1 is an open reading frame whose function is uncertain. The ends were cut back, 10 bases at V and 4 bases at J, with 26 bases in the middle. This CDR3 has 16 residues. Written as DNA, the CDR3 is TGCGCCACCCCAGTCGGCAATGACCGCCCTTCTTACGAGCAGTACTTC. Translated: CATPVGNDRPSYEQYF.

The chain is built from TRBV9 and TRBJ2-1, with 8 bases identical to TRBD2. Trimming at V came to 2 bases and at J to 6 bases, leaving 10 bases not matched to a gene. This CDR3 region has 16 residues. Germline V lookup: CDR1 SGDLS, CDR2 YYNGEE. The CDR3 protein is CASSVSGTRFTNEQFF. The CDR3 bases are TGTGCCAGCAGCGTTTCCGGGACTAGGTTCACCAATGAGCAGTTCTTC. Full variable domain (missing parts from reference TRBV9 and TRBJ2-1): DSGVTQTPKHLITATGQRVTLRCSPRSGDLSVYWYQQSLDQGLQFLIQYYNGEERAKGNILERFSAQQFPDLHSELNLSSLELGDSALYFCASSVSGTRFTNEQFFGPGTRLTVL.

The V call is TRBV29-1, the J call TRBJ2-7; possible D gene TRBD1, 6 bases. Germline V CDR1 and CDR2: SQVTM, ANQGSEA. Trimming left V 7 bases short and J 0 bases short, with 13 bases between. The CDR3 sequence is 13 residues long. CDR3 in DNA: TGCAGCGCCAATCAGGGGAGCTCCTACGAGCAGTACTTC. This codes for CSANQGSSYEQYF.

This clone appeared a single time. The chain combines TRBV19 with TRBJ2-3; D not resolved. The V and J ends lost 0 bases and 2 bases respectively, with 6 bases between them. Germline CDR1 LNHDA, CDR2 SQIVND (reference sequence). The CDR3 runs to 14 residues. CDR3 in amino acids: CASSIDGPTDTQYF. The DNA of the CDR3 is TGTGCCAGTAGTATAGATGGACCCACAGATACGCAGTATTTT. Filled out from reference TRBV19 and TRBJ2-3, the complete variable domain reads DGGITQSPKYLFRKEGQNVTLSCEQNLNHDAMYWYRQDPGQGLRLIYYSQIVNDFQKGDIAEGYSVSREKKESFPLTVTSAQKNPTAFYLCASSIDGPTDTQYFGPGTRLTVL.

J is TRBJ2-7 and V is TRBV18; D ambiguous. Germline V gene sequence: CDR1 KGHSH, CDR2 LQKENI. CDR3 size: 13 residues. V shed 3 bases and J shed 2 bases, with 8 bases lying between them. The CDR3 DNA follows: TGTGCCAGCTCACCTCCCCGAACCTACGAGCAGTACTTC. As protein: CASSPPRTYEQYF. Variable domain in full (rest from reference TRBV18 and TRBJ2-7): NAGVMQNPRHLVRRRGQEARLRCSPMKGHSHVYWYRQLPEEGLKFMVYLQKENIIDESGMPKERFSAEFPKEGPSILRIQQVVRGDSAAYFCASSPPRTYEQYFGPGTRLTVT.

The V call is TRBV5-1, the J call TRBJ2-5; 7 positions agree with TRBD2. The germline gives CDR1 SGHRS, CDR2 YFSETQ. Trimming took 4 bases from V and 5 from J; bases not matched to a gene: 5. The CDR3 consists of 13 residues. The CDR3 reads CASSPPAGETQYF. Here the CDR3 DNA reads TGCGCCAGCAGCCCTCCAGCGGGGGAGACCCAGTACTTC.

The chain employs TRBV11-3 and TRBJ2-1; D might be TRBD2 (5 bases). The CDR3 has 13 amino acids. V was cut by 0 bases and J by 9 bases, with 9 bases left in between. Germline CDR1 SGHNT, CDR2 YENEEA. Written as DNA, the CDR3 is TGTGCCAGCAGCTTAGAACTAGGTACTGAGCAGTTCTTC. It codes for CASSLELGTEQFF.

The genes are TRBV27 and TRBJ2-2, with a possible D match to TRBD2 (6 bases). The CDR3 runs to 14 residues. V was shortened by 4 bases and J by 2 bases, with 8 bases between the two germline ends. Germline assignment: CDR1 MNHEY and CDR2 SMNVEV (reference sequence). CDR3 region: CASSWAGNTGELFF. The CDR3 nucleotides are TGTGCCAGCAGTTGGGCGGGAAACACCGGGGAGCTGTTTTTT.

The J gene is TRBJ2-7, the V gene TRBV7-8; D unresolved. The V gene's germline CDR1 is SGHVS and CDR2 FQNEAQ. The CDR3 consists of 14 residues. Deletions cut 1 base from V and 3 bases from J, with 10 bases between. The CDR3 reads CASSLVVGIYEQYF. CDR3 DNA sequence: TGTGCCAGCAGCTTAGTAGTAGGCATCTACGAGCAGTACTTC.

The chain couples TRBV19 to TRBJ1-1; D is undetermined. V was shortened by 4 bases and J by 0 bases, with 12 bases between the two germline ends. Germline V gene data show CDR1 as LNHDA and CDR2 as SQIVND (reference sequence). This CDR3 region has 15 residues. The CDR3 protein is CASSTRPFMNTEAFF. CDR3 nucleotides: TGTGCCAGTAGTACTCGCCCCTTTATGAACACTGAAGCTTTCTTT.

In this sample, this clone turned up once. V is TRBV5-1 and J is TRBJ2-3, with D possibly being TRBD2 (5 bases). V was shortened by 0 bases and J by 5 bases, with 10 bases between the two germline ends. The CDR3 covers 14 residues. Germline CDR1 and CDR2: SGHRS and YFSETQ. The CDR3 nucleotides are TGCGCCAGCAGCTTGGCGGGGTACGGAGATACGCAGTATTTT. As protein: CASSLAGYGDTQYF.

The chain couples TRBV10-2 to TRBJ1-2, with D perhaps matching TRBD1 (5 bases). This CDR3 is 12 amino acids long. Trimming cost V 4 bases and J 4 bases, with 7 bases left between them. Germline CDR1 is WSHSY and CDR2 is SAAADI. The CDR3 DNA is TGCGCCAGCAGTGTTGGGACCTATGGCTACACCTTC. Protein: CASSVGTYGYTF.

The gene calls are TRBV5-6 and TRBJ1-1; 7 bases agree with TRBD1. This CDR3 is 14 amino acids long. The germline CDR1 and CDR2 sequences are SGHDT and YYEEEE. After removal of 0 bases from V and 5 bases from J, the junction contained 4 bases not matched to a gene. CDR3 DNA: TGTGCCAGCAGCTTGGGACAGGGAGGAACTGAAGCTTTCTTT. Protein product: CASSLGQGGTEAFF.

The V and J genes are TRBV11-2 and TRBJ2-7, with D tentatively TRBD1 (5 bases). The germline V gene has CDR1 SGHAT and CDR2 FQNNGV. The CDR3 consists of 14 residues. Trimming stripped 1 base from V and 5 bases from J, with 12 bases between. The CDR3 DNA follows: TGTGCCAGCAGCTTAGCCAGGGAAACGCACGAGCAGTACTTC. Translating gives CASSLARETHEQYF.

The chain joins TRBV12-5 to TRBJ2-1; 8 nucleotides align to TRBD2. Trimming cost V 0 bases and J 5 bases; bases outside gene matches: 15. This CDR3 is 19 amino acids long. Germline CDR1 and CDR2: LGHNT and FRNRAP. The CDR3 loop reads CASGLVISSGLPDHNEQFF. The CDR3 DNA reads as TGTGCTAGTGGTTTGGTAATCTCTAGCGGGTTGCCCGATCACAATGAGCAGTTCTTC.

This rearrangement joins TRBV7-4 to TRBJ1-3; perhaps TRBD1 as D (5 bases). Germline V gene lookup returns CDR1 SGHVT and CDR2 SQSDAQ. V was clipped by 8 bases and J by 2 bases, with 19 bases between them. This CDR3 spans 16 amino acids. The CDR3 sequence is CASGNSQGFAGNTIYF. CDR3 in DNA: TGTGCCAGCGGAAACTCTCAGGGTTTCGCTGGAAACACCATATATTTT.

CDR3: CASSLSLPLAGAGEQFF. The CDR3 bases are TGTGCCAGCAGTTTGAGCCTCCCTCTAGCGGGGGCGGGTGAGCAGTTCTTC. V usage is TRBV27 and J usage is TRBJ2-1; the match to TRBD2 covers 10 bases. Per the germline V gene, CDR1 is MNHEY and CDR2 is SMNVEV (reference sequence). The CDR3 length is 17 residues. The ends lost 3 bases at V and 9 bases at J; junction bases unmatched: 14.

This chain connects TRBV2 to TRBJ2-1; 9 nucleotides agree with TRBD2. Germline V lookup: CDR1 SNHLY, CDR2 FYNNEI. CDR3 size: 17 residues. V lost 6 bases, J lost 6 bases, and 15 bases stayed unmatched. The DNA for the CDR3 is TGTGCCAGCAGGAGGGCCGAACTAGCGGGCCCTCCCAATGAGCAGTTCTTC. Amino acids: CASRRAELAGPPNEQFF.

The chain recombines TRBV19 with TRBJ1-1; D is unclear. Germline CDR1 LNHDA, CDR2 SQIVND (reference sequence). The CDR3 runs to 14 residues. The V and J ends lost 9 bases and 5 bases respectively, with 19 bases between them. CDR3 region: CASTYRVGRTEAFF. The CDR3 nucleotides read TGTGCCAGCACTTATCGGGTAGGGCGGACTGAAGCTTTCTTT. The full variable domain, completed using reference TRBV19 and TRBJ1-1, is DGGITQSPKYLFRKEGQNVTLSCEQNLNHDAMYWYRQDPGQGLRLIYYSQIVNDFQKGDIAEGYSVSREKKESFPLTVTSAQKNPTAFYLCASTYRVGRTEAFFGQGTRLTVV.

This rearrangement joins TRBV11-2 to TRBJ2-3; D is unresolved. The CDR3 is made up of 16 amino acids. CDR1 SGHAT and CDR2 FQNNGV come from the germline V gene. Deletions cut 1 base from V and 2 bases from J, with 13 bases between. In DNA form, the CDR3 reads TGTGCCAGCAGCTTAGGAGATAATTCCTTCACAGATACGCAGTATTTT. Translated, it gives CASSLGDNSFTDTQYF.

As DNA, the CDR3 is TGCGCCAGCAGCTTTTTCGACAGAACCACTGAAGCTTTCTTT. It specifies CASSFFDRTTEAFF. The V gene is TRBV5-1, the J gene TRBJ1-1; D may be TRBD1 (5 bases). The germline V and J ends were trimmed by 2 bases and 4 bases, with 12 bases remaining between them. This CDR3 spans 14 amino acids. CDR1 SGHRS and CDR2 YFSETQ come from the germline V gene.

This chain joins TRBV30 and TRBJ2-3, with TRBD2 matching 9 bases. The germline CDR1 and CDR2 sequences are GTSNPN and SVGIG (reference sequence). This CDR3 spans 16 amino acids. The V gene end was trimmed by 2 bases and the J gene end by 5 bases; junction bases not matched to a gene: 11. The CDR3 region is CAWSRFGGGAGDTQYF. The CDR3 region has the DNA TGTGCCTGGAGTCGATTCGGCGGGGGGGCAGGAGATACGCAGTATTTT.

The chain is built from TRBV7-9 and TRBJ1-5; tentatively, D is TRBD1 (5 bases). The germline V gene encodes CDR1 SEHNR and CDR2 FQNEAQ (reference sequence). V dropped 4 bases and J dropped 2 bases, with 6 bases sitting between them. CDR3 length: 13 residues. The CDR3 coding sequence is TGTGCCAGCAGCTCACAGGGCAATCAGCCCCAGCATTTT. Residues: CASSSQGNQPQHF.

The chain recombines TRBV27 with TRBJ2-3; 7 bases fit TRBD2. V lost 4 bases to trimming and J lost 2 bases; unmatched junction nucleotides: 9. Germline CDR1 and CDR2: MNHEY and SMNVEV (reference sequence). This CDR3 has 16 amino acids. This chain's CDR3 is CASSSPLRDYTDTQYF. The CDR3 nucleotides read TGTGCCAGCAGTTCACCTCTCCGGGACTACACAGATACGCAGTATTTT.

This rearrangement joins TRBV28 to TRBJ2-1; no firm D call. The germline V gene has CDR1 MDHEN and CDR2 SYDVKM. The V gene lost 5 bases and the J gene lost 7 bases, with 9 bases spanning the gap. This CDR3 comprises 12 residues. The CDR3 reads CASSNLWNEQFF. The CDR3 coding sequence is TGTGCCAGCAGTAATTTATGGAATGAGCAGTTCTTC.

This clone was seen a few times. V gene TRBV6-4 combines with J gene TRBJ2-1, with 8 bases that match TRBD2. Trimming took 4 bases from V and 7 from J; bases not matched to a gene: 3. CDR3 length equals 13 residues. Germline V lookup: CDR1 MRHNA, CDR2 SNTAGT. CDR3 in amino acids: CASSAGGHNEQFF. CDR3 bases: TGTGCCAGCAGTGCGGGGGGGCATAATGAGCAGTTCTTC.

V is TRBV28 and J is TRBJ2-1; D uncertain. The germline V and J ends were trimmed by 4 bases and 4 bases, with 8 bases remaining between them. This CDR3 contains 13 residues. Germline V lookup: CDR1 MDHEN, CDR2 SYDVKM. This CDR3 reads CASSSPTYNEQFF. CDR3 nucleotide sequence: TGTGCCAGCAGTTCCCCGACTTACAATGAGCAGTTCTTC.

V usage is TRBV11-3 and J usage is TRBJ1-2, with TRBD1 identical over 10 bases. The germline V gene has CDR1 SGHNT and CDR2 YENEEA. The J segment lost 5 bases and the V segment lost 5 bases, leaving 8 bases of the junction unmatched. The CDR3 extends over 15 amino acids. In DNA form, the CDR3 reads TGTGCCAGCAGCGATGACAGGGGGCTTGCTTATGGCTACACCTTC. Amino acid sequence: CASSDDRGLAYGYTF.